This T cell receptor beta chain originates from a study of cytomegalovirus exposure and HLA in healthy donors. This clone was counted a single time. Germline V gene data show CDR1 as SGHRS and CDR2 as YFSETQ. This CDR3 region has 13 residues. V shed 4 bases and J 13 bases; nucleotides not matched to a gene: 10. 13 Jbeta primers and 60 Vbeta primers were used for the PCR. Profiling relied on immunoSEQ multiplex PCR, and the TCRdb table lists in-frame clones only, not all of them. The table lists about 150,000 clones, roughly 80% of them singletons, with around 4.5% in the top ten. The sequenced material came from PBMCs. This chain joins TRBV5-1 and TRBJ1-4; 7 bases match TRBD1. The receptor was isolated from a middle-aged woman in good health and CMV-seropositive. CDR3 residues: CASSPGQAQGLFF. CDR3 sequence (DNA): TGCGCCAGCAGCCCCGGACAGGCCCAAGGACTGTTTTTT.